This T cell receptor (beta chain) is drawn from a study of blood T cell repertoires in COVID-19. Across the whole study: Some COVID-19 samples were acute and others convalescent; all came from the United States, Italy and Spain.

Germline values: CDR1 SGHVS, CDR2 FQNEAQ. The V gene end was trimmed by 3 bases and the J gene end by 15 bases; junction bases not matched to a gene: 12. There are 14 residues in the CDR3. Clones were read by immunoSEQ multiplex PCR, and TCRdb kept only the in-frame ones, dropping some. The table shows some 140,000 clones, with about 89% occurring only once. The chain is built from TRBV7-8 and TRBJ2-2; 8 nucleotides match TRBD1. Source material: peripheral blood. The TCR sequence derives from a man between 50 and 59 years old with acute or convalescent COVID-19. CDR3 protein: CASSLLAGQGSLFF. The CDR3 DNA reads TGTGCCAGCAGCTTGCTAGCCGGACAGGGATCGTTGTTTTTT.